The 25 T cell receptor beta chains in this list originate from one sample, sequenced in a study of blood T cell repertoires in COVID-19. Generated by immunoSEQ multiplex PCR, the TCRdb table keeps only in-frame clones and is missing some. The data show hundreds of thousands of clones, nearly 90% seen once. The sequencing sample was made of PBMCs or T cells enriched from blood (not recorded which). The receptors were sampled from a woman aged 18-30 years with acute COVID-19.

The chain carries TRBV14 and TRBJ1-2, with 10 positions matching TRBD1. CDR3 size: 14 residues. J was trimmed by 5 bases and V by 4 bases; bases with no gene match: 4. The V gene's germline CDR1 is SGHDN and CDR2 FVKESK. CDR3 residues: CASSPTGQGYGYTF. The CDR3, as DNA: TGTGCCAGCAGCCCTACGGGACAGGGGTATGGCTACACCTTC.

The V gene is TRBV3-1 (or the pseudogene TRBV3-2), the J gene TRBJ2-7, with 10 bases lining up with TRBD1. The CDR3 spans 13 residues. V dropped 4 bases and J dropped 4; count of bases not matched to a gene: 1. Germline CDR1 and CDR2: LGHDT and YNNKEL (reference sequence). For the CDR3, the DNA is TGTGCCAGCAGCCGGGACAGGGGATACGAGCAGTACTTC. Translation: CASSRDRGYEQYF.

This clone has a handful of counts. The genes are TRBV7-6 and TRBJ2-7; 7 positions agree with TRBD1. The CDR3 is 14 amino acids. The J segment lost 5 bases and the V segment lost 6 bases, leaving 10 bases of the junction unmatched. Germline assignment: CDR1 SGHVS and CDR2 FNYEAQ. The CDR3 is CASSYEGAMDEQYF. In nucleotides, the CDR3 is TGTGCCAGCAGTTACGAGGGGGCGATGGACGAGCAGTACTTC.

The chain carries TRBV5-6 and TRBJ2-7; 7 nucleotides agree with TRBD1. V was pared by 1 base and J by 6 bases, with 13 bases of the junction left unmatched. The germline gives CDR1 SGHDT, CDR2 YYEEEE. This CDR3 has 16 residues. CDR3: CASSLSRQGTLSEQYF. For the CDR3, the DNA is TGTGCCAGCAGCTTGTCCCGACAGGGAACTCTGTCCGAGCAGTACTTC.

This clone was counted between two and nine times. The chain employs TRBV7-9 and TRBJ1-2, with 8 bases lining up with TRBD1. Germline assignment: CDR1 SEHNR and CDR2 FQNEAQ (reference sequence). The CDR3 loop spans 15 amino acids. J lost 2 bases, V lost 6 bases, and 8 bases had no gene match. The CDR3 DNA is TGTGCCAGCAGTCCTACAGGGGGTCAAAACTATGGCTACACCTTC. Protein: CASSPTGGQNYGYTF. The full variable domain, rest sourced from reference TRBV7-9 and TRBJ1-2, is DTGVSQNPRHKITKRGQNVTFRCDPISEHNRLYWYRQTLGQGPEFLTYFQNEAQLEKSRLLSDRFSAERPKGSFSTLEIQRTEQGDSAMYLCASSPTGGQNYGYTFGSGTRLTVV.

Only one count was recorded for this clone. This chain uses TRBV2 with TRBJ1-2; the match to TRBD1 covers 9 bases. Germline CDR1 is SNHLY and CDR2 is FYNNEI. CDR3 size: 14 residues. Trimming cost V 4 bases and J 2 bases; bases outside gene matches: 2. The CDR3 nucleotides read TGTGCCAGCAGTGCTGGACAGGGGAACTATGGCTACACCTTC. Encoded protein: CASSAGQGNYGYTF.

V usage is TRBV5-1 and J usage is TRBJ2-1; TRBD2 aligns across 11 bases. Germline loops: CDR1 SGHRS, CDR2 YFSETQ. Trimming removed 0 bases from V and 8 bases from J; junction bases left unmatched: 13. CDR3 length equals 18 residues. CDR3 sequence: CASSLGRGSGGATDEQFF. CDR3 DNA: TGCGCCAGCAGCTTGGGAAGGGGTAGCGGGGGGGCGACGGATGAGCAGTTCTTC.

J is TRBJ1-6 and V is TRBV19, with a possible D match to TRBD1 (5 bases). V was trimmed by 3 bases and J by 11 bases, leaving 8 bases between them. Germline lookup yields CDR1 LNHDA and CDR2 SQIVND (reference sequence). The CDR3 extends over 12 amino acids. DNA of the CDR3: TGTGCCAGTAGTATTGGGGGGACACCCCTCCACTTT. Translating it yields CASSIGGTPLHF.

The V and J genes are TRBV28 and TRBJ1-2; D uncertain. Germline V CDR1 and CDR2: MDHEN, SYDVKM. This CDR3 comprises 11 residues. V shed 6 bases and J shed 7 bases, with 9 bases lying between them. The CDR3 spells CASSHSGGYTF. The CDR3 coding sequence is TGTGCCAGCAGCCATAGTGGTGGCTACACCTTC.

V and J are TRBV14 and TRBJ2-6; 8 positions match TRBD1. The CDR3 consists of 16 residues. CDR1 and CDR2 from the germline V gene are SGHDN and FVKESK. V lost 3 bases, J lost 1 base, and 2 bases stayed unmatched. The CDR3 nucleotides are TGTGCCAGCAGCCAGGACAGGGATTCTGGGGCCAACGTCCTGACTTTC. This codes for CASSQDRDSGANVLTF.

This clone was picked up a small number of times. The rearrangement links TRBV6-5 to TRBJ2-2; D gene ambiguous. Germline V CDR1 and CDR2: MNHEY, SVGAGI. CDR3 length equals 12 residues. Trimming left V 6 bases short and J 6 bases short, with 8 bases between. The CDR3 loop reads CASRGQAGELFF. The CDR3 DNA reads as TGTGCCAGCAGGGGTCAGGCCGGGGAGCTGTTTTTT.

The V gene is TRBV5-1, the J gene TRBJ2-1, with a weak D call TRBD2 (6 bases). The CDR3 has 15 residues. Trimming removed 3 bases from V and 6 bases from J, with 16 bases in between. The germline CDR1 and CDR2 sequences are SGHRS and YFSETQ. The CDR3 DNA reads TGCGCCAGCAGCTCTAGCGTTCAGACCCCCAATGAGCAGTTCTTC. It is translated as CASSSSVQTPNEQFF.

The chain joins TRBV11-2 to TRBJ2-6; 8 bases line up with TRBD1. The CDR3 contains 14 residues. CDR1 is SGHAT, CDR2 FQNNGV, per germline. Trimming removed 5 bases from V and 3 bases from J; junction bases left unmatched: 0. The CDR3 DNA follows: TGTGCCAGCAGCGGACAGGGTGGGGCCAACGTCCTGACTTTC. Translation gives CASSGQGGANVLTF.

This clone was observed a handful of times. The genes are TRBV5-6 and TRBJ1-5; no reliable D call. CDR1 is SGHDT and CDR2 is YYEEEE in the germline V gene. The CDR3 has 15 residues. V lost 1 base and J 5 bases, leaving 13 bases between the germline ends. The CDR3 loop is CASSLTGTSYQPQHF. The CDR3 DNA sequence: TGTGCCAGCAGCTTGACGGGAACGAGTTATCAGCCCCAGCATTTT.

The V gene is TRBV4-1, the J gene TRBJ2-7; TRBD1 agrees at 8 bases. The germline V gene has CDR1 MGHRA and CDR2 YSYEKL. This CDR3 spans 14 amino acids. V trimming: 4 bases; J trimming: 3 bases; junction bases outside the gene matches: 5. CDR3 region: CASSLGQGLYEQYF. The CDR3 DNA sequence: TGCGCCAGCAGCCTCGGACAGGGACTCTACGAGCAGTACTTC.

V usage is TRBV15 and J usage is TRBJ2-4; 8 nucleotides line up with TRBD2. V trimming: 4 bases; J trimming: 8 bases; junction bases outside the gene matches: 10. The CDR3 extends over 15 amino acids. Germline CDR1 is LNHNV and CDR2 is YYDKDF (reference sequence). This CDR3 reads CATSTPGLGSDIQYF. In DNA, the CDR3 is TGTGCCACCAGCACCCCGGGACTAGGTTCAGACATTCAGTACTTC.

The chain couples TRBV7-9 to TRBJ2-1; 9 bases are shared with TRBD2. The CDR3 loop spans 14 amino acids. After removal of 4 bases from V and 7 bases from J, the junction contained 5 bases not matched to a gene. The germline V gene has CDR1 SEHNR and CDR2 FQNEAQ (reference sequence). CDR3 sequence: CASSSPGLANEQFF. The CDR3 region has the DNA TGTGCCAGCAGCTCCCCGGGACTAGCAAATGAGCAGTTCTTC.

This CDR3 reads CASSLGTGYEQYF. CDR3 bases: TGTGCCAGCTCGCTAGGGACAGGCTACGAGCAGTACTTC. The chain has TRBV18 and TRBJ2-7, with 8 bases matching TRBD1. The V segment lost 6 bases and the J segment 3 bases; nucleotides outside the gene matches: 4. The CDR3 is made up of 13 amino acids. CDR1 and CDR2 (germline): KGHSH, LQKENI.

For this clone: At one end the junction does not follow the germline gene, possibly because of a read error. This rearrangement joins TRBV3-1 (or the pseudogene TRBV3-2) to TRBJ1-4; D call uncertain. From germline, CDR1 is LGHDT and CDR2 YNNKEL (reference sequence). This CDR3 has 12 amino acids. CDR3 amino acids: CASSQVHSGILF. The CDR3 region has the DNA TGTGCCAGCAGCCAAGTCCATTCAGGAATACTTTTT.

The chain links TRBV6-5 to TRBJ2-1; weak D call: TRBD2 (5 bases). Germline V CDR1 and CDR2: MNHEY, SVGAGI. V lost 0 bases and J 11 bases, leaving 20 bases between the germline ends. The length of the CDR3 is 16 residues. The CDR3 here is CASSYSSPGRSWQQFF. The CDR3 DNA sequence: TGTGCCAGCAGTTACTCGAGTCCGGGAAGGTCATGGCAGCAGTTCTTC.

This chain uses TRBV28 with TRBJ1-1; perhaps TRBD1 as D (6 bases). The CDR3 covers 14 residues. V dropped 5 bases and J dropped 2 bases, with 12 bases sitting between them. The germline gives CDR1 MDHEN, CDR2 SYDVKM. The DNA for the CDR3 is TGTGCCAGCAGTCCAGACAGGACCAACACTGAAGCTTTCTTT. This codes for CASSPDRTNTEAFF. Together with reference TRBV28 and TRBJ1-1, the CDR3 gives the full variable domain: DVKVTQSSRYLVKRTGEKVFLECVQDMDHENMFWYRQDPGLGLRLIYFSYDVKMKEKGDIPEGYSVSREKKERFSLILESASTNQTSMYLCASSPDRTNTEAFFGQGTRLTVV.

For this clone: Other DNA sequences in this specimen translate into the identical CDR3. DNA of the CDR3: TGCGCCAGCAGCCAAGATCGAGACTACGAGCAGTACTTC. The encoded protein is CASSQDRDYEQYF. The V and J genes are TRBV4-3 and TRBJ2-7, with D uncertain. The CDR3 runs to 13 residues. Per the germline V gene, CDR1 is LGHNA and CDR2 is YSLEER. V was cut by 0 bases and J by 3 bases, with 6 bases left in between.

V gene TRBV4-3 combines with J gene TRBJ1-1; D possibly corresponds to TRBD1 (6 bases). The germline V and J ends were trimmed by 2 bases and 2 bases, with 12 bases remaining between them. The germline gives CDR1 LGHNA, CDR2 YSLEER. CDR3 length: 15 residues. The CDR3 sequence: CASSQQTGVNTEAFF. CDR3 sequence (DNA): TGCGCCAGCAGCCAACAGACAGGAGTAAACACTGAAGCTTTCTTT.

The chain links TRBV18 to TRBJ2-2; 9 bases agree with TRBD1. The junction had 3 bases not matched to a gene; V was cut back by 2 bases and J by 2 bases. Germline V gene lookup returns CDR1 KGHSH and CDR2 LQKENI. CDR3 length equals 16 residues. The CDR3 DNA reads as TGTGCCAGCTCACCAACGGGACAGGGTAACACCGGGGAGCTGTTTTTT. It specifies CASSPTGQGNTGELFF.

This clone was seen ten or more times. The chain couples TRBV18 to TRBJ2-7; unclear D gene. CDR1 is KGHSH, CDR2 LQKENI, per germline. This CDR3 comprises 14 residues. V lost 5 bases and J 1 base, leaving 12 bases between the germline ends. CDR3 loop: CASSEVVQSYEQYF. CDR3 bases: TGTGCCAGCTCAGAGGTGGTCCAATCCTACGAGCAGTACTTC.